This TCR beta chain was retrieved from a study of blood T cell repertoires in COVID-19. This clone was seen once. Clones were sequenced by immunoSEQ multiplex PCR, and TCRdb holds only the in-frame ones, with some missing. The sample records about 250,000 clones, about nine tenths being singletons. Germline loops: CDR1 ENHRY, CDR2 SYGVKD. CDR3 length: 14 residues. J gave up 4 bases and V 6 bases, and 6 bases lay outside the gene matches. This sequence joins TRBV10-3 and TRBJ1-3; 7 bases are shared with TRBD1. The sequenced sample was peripheral blood. This sequence originates from a woman between 25 and 40 years old with COVID-19, enrolled during active disease. CDR3 sequence (DNA): TGTGCCATCAGCCTAGGGACAGACGGAAACACCATATATTTT. This gives the protein CAISLGTDGNTIYF.